The next 2 T cell receptor beta chains were all read from a single sample in a study of T cells in localized non-small cell lung cancer. Sequenced by immunoSEQ multiplex PCR; TCRdb stores in-frame clones only, minus some. Seen here are some 15,000 clones, around 89% observed once, and the top ten hold 1.2%. Sequencing used peripheral blood mononuclear cells, obtained before any cancer treatment. All receptors derive from a woman aged 35 to 70 with stage III lung adenocarcinoma.

The rearrangement links TRBV21-1 to TRBJ2-5. TRBV21-1 is a pseudogene locus. CDR3 length equals 15 residues. The DNA of the CDR3 is TGTGCCAGCAGCAAAAAATCGACCTCTCAAGAGACCCAGTACTTC. Residues: CASSKKSTSQETQYF.

The V gene is TRBV7-2, the J gene TRBJ2-7; the match to TRBD1 covers 8 bases. The CDR3 is made up of 15 amino acids. The trim removed 0 bases at V and 4 bases at J, leaving 5 bases unmatched. CDR1 is SGHTA, CDR2 FQGNSA, per germline. This CDR3 reads CASSLAQGAQYEQYF. CDR3 DNA: TGTGCCAGCAGCTTAGCCCAGGGGGCGCAGTACGAGCAGTACTTC.